This TCR beta chain came from a study of T cell responses to AZD1222 COVID-19 vaccine. TCRdb's copy holds only in-frame clones and misses some; the assay was immunoSEQ multiplex PCR. The sample has 130,000 to 150,000 clones, over 75% seen once. The sample consisted of peripheral blood, taken on day 0 of AZD1222 vaccination. The receptor's source is an adult in good health.

The CDR3 loop is CASSLAPNEKLFF. CDR3 in DNA: TGTGCCAGCAGCTTAGCGCCTAATGAAAAACTGTTTTTT. V usage is TRBV7-2 and J usage is TRBJ1-4; D is uncertain. Trimming removed 0 bases at V and 3 bases at J, with 2 bases between. Germline CDR1 SGHTA, CDR2 FQGNSA. The CDR3 loop spans 13 amino acids. The variable domain in full, completed from reference TRBV7-2 and TRBJ1-4, reads GAGVSQSPSNKVTEKGKDVELRCDPISGHTALYWYRQSLGQGLEFLIYFQGNSAPDKSGLPSDRFSAERTGGSVSTLTIQRTQQEDSAVYLCASSLAPNEKLFFGSGTQLSVL.